This T cell receptor beta chain appears in the sequencing data of a study of T cell clonality in common variable immunodeficiency. This clone was counted many times. The read ends 3 residues early relative to the CDR3; the germline J gene fills the gap. Repertoires were generated with immunoSEQ multiplex PCR, while TCRdb's copy carries only in-frame clones and drops some. The repertoire has about 60,000 clones, none seen only once; the ten largest take about 1.5%. This CDR3 has 17 residues. V was pared by 5 bases and J by 0 bases, with 18 bases between. This chain joins TRBV12-3 or TRBV12-4 and TRBJ2-3, with D perhaps matching TRBD1 (6 bases). This TCR came from a person aged 18 to 75 in good health. The sample consisted of peripheral blood mononuclear cells. CDR3 DNA, as far as it was read: TGTGCCAGCAGTCCTACCCGGGACACCCCTAGCACAGATACG. Translated: CASSPTRDTPSTDT. The whole CDR3 reads CASSPTRDTPSTDTQYF.